A selection of T cell receptor beta chains follows, all from one sample in a study of identifying expanded T cells in peripheral blood. Produced via immunoSEQ multiplex PCR; TCRdb's table is partial and in-frame only. The sample has about 110,000 clones; about 85% are singletons. The sequencing input was blood. The receptors come from a person aged 18 to 75 in good health. Each CDR3 is given with its conserved first and last residue. The D gene is left open where the match is weak. Not every row has a clone size; where given, it reads once, few, many or a size class.

CDR3 DNA | CDR3 protein | D gene | V gene | CDR3 length | clone size | J gene
TGTGCCAGCAGTGAAGCGCTTTCAGGGAGTAAAGCCACTAACTATGGCTACACCTTC | CASSEALSGSKATNYGYTF | . | TRBV2 | 19 | . | TRBJ1-2
TGCGCCAGCAGCCCTTTTGAGGGGGACTTGGTTCAGCCCCAGCATTTT | CASSPFEGDLVQPQHF | . | TRBV4-1 | 16 | few | TRBJ1-5
TGTGCCAGCAGCTCCCTAGCGGGGGCAGAGACCCAGTACTTC | CASSSLAGAETQYF | TRBD2 | TRBV7-2 | 14 | . | TRBJ2-5
TGTGCCAGCAGCTCGCTCGGTGGAAACGCGAACACCGGGGAGCTGTTTTTT | CASSSLGGNANTGELFF | . | TRBV7-3 | 17 | . | TRBJ2-2
TGTGCCTGGAGTTGGCAGGAACCAAACTATGGCTACACCTTC | CAWSWQEPNYGYTF | . | TRBV30 | 14 | . | TRBJ1-2
TGTGCCAGCAGTTACCTGGGGGACACTGAAGCTTTCTTT | CASSYLGDTEAFF | . | TRBV6-6 | 13 | . | TRBJ1-1
TGTGCCAGCAGCCCAAGGGACAGTATTTACAATGAGCAGTTCTTC | CASSPRDSIYNEQFF | TRBD1 | TRBV6-4 | 15 | . | TRBJ2-1
TGTGCCAGTAGGAGGGCTAACGAGCAGTACTTC | CASRRANEQYF | . | TRBV19 | 11 | few | TRBJ2-7
TGTGCCTGGGCTAGCGGTGTGACCGGGGAGCTGTTTTTT | CAWASGVTGELFF | TRBD2 | TRBV7-9 | 13 | many | TRBJ2-2
TGTGCCAGCAGTTTAGAGGGGGCTGAGTACTATGGCTACACCTTC | CASSLEGAEYYGYTF | TRBD1 | TRBV28 | 15 | . | TRBJ1-2
TGTGCCAGCTCACCACCACAGGGTGAGAACACTGAAGCTTTCTTT | CASSPPQGENTEAFF | . | TRBV18 | 15 | . | TRBJ1-1
TGCGCCAGCAGCTTTCGGGACAGGGACTACGAGCAGTACTTC | CASSFRDRDYEQYF | TRBD1 | TRBV5-1 | 14 | few | TRBJ2-7
TGTGCCAGCAGCTCCGAGGGCCCAGGGTACAATGAGCAGTTCTTC | CASSSEGPGYNEQFF | . | TRBV7-9 | 15 | . | TRBJ2-1
TGTGCCAGCAGCTTTTCGGCGGGCTCCTACGAGCAGTACTTC | CASSFSAGSYEQYF | . | TRBV7-2 | 14 | few | TRBJ2-7
TGTGCCAGCAGCCCAGAATGGGGCCGTTCCTACGAGCAGTACTTC | CASSPEWGRSYEQYF | . | TRBV28 | 15 | . | TRBJ2-7
TGTGCCAGCAGCGACAGGGCCGATGCTGAAGCTTTCTTT | CASSDRADAEAFF | TRBD1 | TRBV28 | 13 | . | TRBJ1-1
TGTGCCAGCAGAACGGGACAGGGCTTCACCGGGGAGCTGTTTTTT | CASRTGQGFTGELFF | TRBD1 | TRBV6-5 | 15 | . | TRBJ2-2
TGTGCCAGCAGCTTAGAAGCGACAGCCCTCGGTGGCTACACCTTC | CASSLEATALGGYTF | . | TRBV7-9 | 15 | . | TRBJ1-2
TGTGCCAGCAGCCCAAGCGATACTAGTTCTCCGGGACAGCAAAACACCATATATTTT | CASSPSDTSSPGQQNTIYF | TRBD1 | TRBV5-5 | 19 | . | TRBJ1-3
TGTGCCAGCAGCTTATTAGGGACAGGGGGGAGTGGCTACACCTTC | CASSLLGTGGSGYTF | TRBD1 | TRBV11-2 | 15 | . | TRBJ1-2
TGTGCCAGCAGCCAAGGGACAGGGGGTGAAAAACTGTTTTTT | CASSQGTGGEKLFF | TRBD1 | TRBV4-2 | 14 | . | TRBJ1-4
TGTGCCAGCAGCCCCTCGGAGAACACTGAAGCTTTCTTT | CASSPSENTEAFF | . | TRBV7-7 | 13 | . | TRBJ1-1
TGTGCCAGCAGCTTCACGGGTGATGAGCAGTTCTTC | CASSFTGDEQFF | . | TRBV7-2 | 12 | . | TRBJ2-1
TGTGCCAGCAGTGGAGGCACGGTGGTAGGGTACGAGCAGTACTTC | CASSGGTVVGYEQYF | . | TRBV2 | 15 | . | TRBJ2-7
TGCAGCGTTAGAGACAGGAGTGAGACCCAGTACTTC | CSVRDRSETQYF | . | TRBV29-1 | 12 | . | TRBJ2-5
TGTGCCAGCAGCTTACTGGCAGGGGCTAATGAAAAACTGTTTTTT | CASSLLAGANEKLFF | . | TRBV7-2 | 15 | . | TRBJ1-4
TGTGCCAGCAGATCTGGCACAGAGACCCAGTACTTC | CASRSGTETQYF | . | TRBV21-1 | 12 | . | TRBJ2-5
TGTGCCAGCAACCCAGGGGCAACTAATGAAAAACTGTTTTTT | CASNPGATNEKLFF | . | TRBV6-1 | 14 | . | TRBJ1-4
TGTGCCAGCAGCACCAGTGGAGACGAGCAGTACTTC | CASSTSGDEQYF | . | TRBV28 | 12 | . | TRBJ2-7
TGTGCCAGCAGCCGGGACATTCCTTCTGGCTACACCTTC | CASSRDIPSGYTF | . | TRBV2 | 13 | few | TRBJ1-2
TGCGCCAGCAGCCTAGCGGGGGGCTATAGCACAGATACGCAGTATTTT | CASSLAGGYSTDTQYF | TRBD2 | TRBV5-1 | 16 | . | TRBJ2-3
TGCGCCAGCAGCCAATTCGAGGAGGACACCATATATTTT | CASSQFEEDTIYF | . | TRBV4-3 | 13 | . | TRBJ1-3
TGTGCCAGCAGCCCGGGCCGGGACTTTAGCAATCAGCCCCAGCATTTT | CASSPGRDFSNQPQHF | . | TRBV7-9 | 16 | . | TRBJ1-5
TGTGCCAGCAATGTCGGAGGTGGCAATCAGCCCCAGCATTTT | CASNVGGGNQPQHF | . | TRBV28 | 14 | . | TRBJ1-5
TGTGCCAGCAGCCACTACAAGGAGGGCTCCTACGAGCAGTACTTC | CASSHYKEGSYEQYF | . | TRBV4-2 | 15 | . | TRBJ2-7
TGCAGTGCTAACTTACAGGGTGAAGCTTTCTTT | CSANLQGEAFF | . | TRBV20-1 | 11 | . | TRBJ1-1
TGTGCCAGCAGTTTACAGGAGTACACTGAAGCTTTCTTT | CASSLQEYTEAFF | . | TRBV6-5 | 13 | . | TRBJ1-1
TGTGCCAGCAGCTTTTTTAGCGGTGAGACCCAGTACTTC | CASSFFSGETQYF | . | TRBV7-9 | 13 | . | TRBJ2-5
TGTGCCTGGAGCCACCGGGACAGGGATGATCAGCCCCAGCATTTT | CAWSHRDRDDQPQHF | TRBD1 | TRBV30 | 15 | . | TRBJ1-5
TGCGCCAGCAGCTCTAGCGGGAGTTCAGAGACCCAGTACTTC | CASSSSGSSETQYF | TRBD2 | TRBV5-1 | 14 | . | TRBJ2-5
TGTGCCTGGGGTAAGGTGAGGGGGAACACTGAAGCTTTCTTT | CAWGKVRGNTEAFF | . | TRBV30 | 14 | once | TRBJ1-1
TGTGCCAGCAGTTTTTCGGACAACACAGATACGCAGTATTTT | CASSFSDNTDTQYF | . | TRBV28 | 14 | few | TRBJ2-3
TGCAGCGTTGCATTGGTCTTGAATTCCTACGAGCAGTACTTC | CSVALVLNSYEQYF | . | TRBV29-1 | 14 | . | TRBJ2-7
TGTGCCAGCAGTTTAATGGGCCCTCTCTCCTACGAGCAGTACTTC | CASSLMGPLSYEQYF | . | TRBV28 | 15 | . | TRBJ2-7
TGCGCCAGCAGCTTGAGTAGGGGAGGGGATAATCAGCCCCAGCATTTT | CASSLSRGGDNQPQHF | . | TRBV5-1 | 16 | . | TRBJ1-5
TGTGCCAGCAGTCCACTGAACACTGAAGCTTTCTTT | CASSPLNTEAFF | . | TRBV28 | 12 | . | TRBJ1-1
TGTGCCAGCAGCTTATCTGGCCAGGGGGCCGGTGGCTACACCTTC | CASSLSGQGAGGYTF | TRBD1 | TRBV7-9 | 15 | . | TRBJ1-2
TGTGCCAGCAGCGACCTAAACACTGAAGCTTTCTTT | CASSDLNTEAFF | . | TRBV5-4 | 12 | . | TRBJ1-1
TGTGCCTGGAGTGTTATGGGCGGCAATCAGCCCCAGCATTTT | CAWSVMGGNQPQHF | . | TRBV30 | 14 | . | TRBJ1-5
TGTGCCATCAGTGAACCCACCACAGATACGCAGTATTTT | CAISEPTTDTQYF | . | TRBV10-3 | 13 | . | TRBJ2-3
TGCGCCAGCAGCTTGTCGACTAGCGGGGGATCAGAGACCCAGTACTTC | CASSLSTSGGSETQYF | TRBD2 | TRBV5-1 | 16 | . | TRBJ2-5
TGTGCCAGCTCACCAAACAGGGTCGATGGCTACACCTTC | CASSPNRVDGYTF | . | TRBV18 | 13 | . | TRBJ1-2
TGTGCCAGCAGCCCGACAGGCTCTGGAAACACCATATATTTT | CASSPTGSGNTIYF | . | TRBV7-3 | 14 | . | TRBJ1-3